Listed below are T cell receptor beta chains from one sample, sequenced in a study of breast tumors, draining lymph nodes, adjacent tissues. TCRdb re-derived calls from the multiplex PCR reads in MiXCR, one entry per CDR3 protein. The sample has fewer than 150,000 distinct CDR3 sequences, about 20% seen once; the top ten hold about 2.2%. Sample: axillary lymph node tissue. The origin of the receptors is a female donor with breast cancer. Some clones in this sample may be carry-over from other donors' samples. The CDR3 runs from the conserved cysteine through the conserved F or W. Fields, in order: D gene, J gene, V gene, CDR3 protein. D genes are given only for firm matches.

D: TRBD2
J: TRBJ2-1
V: TRBV18
CDR3: CASSPTAGTYHNEQFF

D: NA
J: TRBJ2-4
V: TRBV5-1
CDR3: CASSLESSGAKNIQYF

D: TRBD2
J: TRBJ2-2
V: TRBV28
CDR3: CASSLTGTRAGELFF

D: TRBD2
J: TRBJ2-2
V: TRBV6-1
CDR3: CASRGVPGRVRLRTGELFF

D: NA
J: TRBJ1-3
V: TRBV7-6
CDR3: CASSLNGGTGNTIYF

D: NA
J: TRBJ2-1
V: TRBV30
CDR3: CAWSGTLPYNEQFF

D: NA
J: TRBJ1-1
V: TRBV7-9
CDR3: CASSSTNKAFF

D: NA
J: TRBJ2-1
V: TRBV5-1
CDR3: CASSLLPGGEQFF

D: NA
J: TRBJ2-1
V: TRBV6-5
CDR3: CASRTLDYLAYNEQFF

D: TRBD2
J: TRBJ2-7
V: TRBV29-1
CDR3: CSVEGGVLSYEQYF

D: TRBD1
J: TRBJ1-2
V: TRBV9
CDR3: CASRDDRGLPNYGYTF

D: TRBD2
J: TRBJ2-3
V: TRBV10-1
CDR3: CASSEAGGLDTQYF

D: NA
J: TRBJ1-6
V: TRBV7-2
CDR3: CASSNYGGPSPLHF

D: NA
J: TRBJ2-7
V: TRBV9
CDR3: CASSVGQSSYEQYF

D: NA
J: TRBJ1-1
V: TRBV14
CDR3: CASSPQGILTAFF

D: NA
J: TRBJ2-1
V: TRBV28
CDR3: CASSFRFGAGYEQFF

D: TRBD2
J: TRBJ2-1
V: TRBV7-8
CDR3: CASSLTSGLAFDNEQFF

D: NA
J: TRBJ2-1
V: TRBV5-4
CDR3: CASSLGAYEQFF

D: TRBD1
J: TRBJ1-4
V: TRBV28
CDR3: CASSPTPRDRGSNEKLFF

D: NA
J: TRBJ2-2
V: TRBV10-1
CDR3: CASSESGGSGELFF

D: NA
J: TRBJ2-3
V: TRBV4-1
CDR3: CASSQTTGADTQYF

D: TRBD2
J: TRBJ2-7
V: TRBV6-1
CDR3: CATKLAGVAEQYF

D: TRBD1
J: TRBJ1-4
V: TRBV28
CDR3: CASSGTGGEKLFF

D: TRBD1
J: TRBJ2-1
V: TRBV14
CDR3: CASSHGRGRSYNEQFF

D: NA
J: TRBJ2-1
V: TRBV19
CDR3: CASSQGHEQFF

D: NA
J: TRBJ2-2
V: TRBV27
CDR3: CASSHSLSGGELFF

D: NA
J: TRBJ1-1
V: TRBV7-6
CDR3: CASSLAETGREAFF

D: NA
J: TRBJ1-2
V: TRBV19
CDR3: CASSSGSPYGYTF

D: NA
J: TRBJ2-7
V: TRBV28
CDR3: CAGSSHPGTGLSSYEQYF

D: TRBD2
J: TRBJ2-7
V: TRBV7-9
CDR3: CASSFQGSGTSEQYF

D: TRBD1
J: TRBJ1-5
V: TRBV29-1
CDR3: CSVGVGQGAFQPQHF

D: TRBD1
J: TRBJ1-5
V: TRBV10-3
CDR3: CAAGQGGSNQPQHF

D: NA
J: TRBJ2-1
V: TRBV19
CDR3: CASRSSLAYRHNEQFF

D: NA
J: TRBJ2-3
V: TRBV30
CDR3: CAWSDGVMRYF

D: NA
J: TRBJ1-3
V: TRBV19
CDR3: CASGFWGPGNTIYF

D: NA
J: TRBJ2-5
V: TRBV2
CDR3: CASSELRVGSAIGETQYF

D: NA
J: TRBJ1-5
V: TRBV7-2
CDR3: CASSPRRENQPQHF

D: NA
J: TRBJ2-7
V: TRBV20-1
CDR3: CSAREGIAGPYEQYF